What follows is one TCR beta chain and its context. Researchers ran the PCR with 60 Vbeta and 13 Jbeta primers. The protocol was immunoSEQ multiplex PCR, while the TCRdb copy is restricted to in-frame clones and leaves out a portion. Of about 190,000 clones listed, over 60% were seen once; the top ten hold about 4.4%. The data belong to a study of cytomegalovirus exposure and HLA in healthy donors. The origin of this receptor is a young man in good health and CMV-seropositive. Sequences were obtained from PBMCs.

The CDR3 sequence is CASSVDGRRPTDTQYF. For the CDR3, the DNA is TGTGCCAGCAGCGTAGATGGGAGGAGACCCACAGATACGCAGTATTTT. The genes are TRBV9 and TRBJ2-3, with D tentatively TRBD2 (6 bases). The germline V gene encodes CDR1 SGDLS and CDR2 YYNGEE. The V end was cut by 0 bases, the J end by 2 bases, with 13 bases between. This CDR3 has 16 amino acids.